Detailed here is one T cell receptor (beta chain). This receptor's antigen is unknown. No much larger clonotype is one base removed from it; base qualities were not supplied. This sample was taken from a study of cytomegalovirus exposure and HLA in healthy donors (dated by TCRdb to 2016 to 2017). Background on the whole study: An earlier analysis of roughly 570 of the donors reported 276 Gb of sequence data and around 100 million unique TCR beta sequences obtained from 150 million to 200 million T cells. To study patterns of TCR occurrence, a later analysis re-analyzed previously published TCR beta repertoires from around 700 donors and added high-resolution HLA genotyping. Along with the approximately 700-subject first cohort, a separate validation cohort of about 110 different subjects was used. The genetic ancestry cluster associated with self-reported Caucasian donors included 81% of the approximately 430 genotyped donors. Among about 400 genotyped donors of the cohort, an average of roughly 230,000 unique TCR beta nucleotide sequences was sequenced per donor, of which about 19% were non-productive. The number of typed donors differed by locus: about 620-630 for A, B, C, DRB1 and DQB1; roughly 510 for DQA1; over 600 for DPA1; and roughly 470 for DPB1. The study used immunosequencing to profile the T cell repertoires of approximately 690 subjects and linked those repertoires to cytomegalovirus serostatus. An earlier analysis of several hundred of the donors used high-throughput TCR beta sequencing to judge whether each TCR beta V gene segment behaved as functional or pseudogenic. To predict cytomegalovirus infection status, the study combined high-throughput TCR immunosequencing, statistical association of individual TCRs with disease status, and machine learning. The study aimed to test whether signatures of past pathogen exposure could be identified by cataloging public T cell receptors. Because of strong linkage in the cohort, five DR-DQ haplotypes were treated as single units for association and clustering. Every discovery cohort repertoire had been produced on one sequencing platform. The later analysis used no new phenotypic data to find candidate immune exposures, relying instead on TCR beta sequences and their occurrence across donors. In a later genetic analysis, genome-wide SNP genotypes for about three fifths of the roughly 670 donors were used, and that subset was treated as a discovery cohort. Class I and class II HLA loci were covered by the typing at four-digit resolution. Donor age, sex, ethnicity and CMV serostatus were compiled alongside the repertoire data. Approximately 310 gigabases of sequencing data and approximately 85 million unique TCR sequences were included in an early release covering several hundred HLA-typed donors. Summary of the overall study and its limitations: In a later analysis, several top co-occurrence clusters were reported to appear linked to parvovirus B19, influenza, CMV and Epstein-Barr virus. According to a later genetic analysis, donors in an Asian-associated ancestry cluster had fewer N-insertions in productive TCRs than the approximately 670-donor mean. Immune exposure information for the cohort was limited to CMV serostatus. The classifier was reported to diagnose cytomegalovirus status with high specificity and sensitivity in both the original and validation cohorts. The study gave a list of 150 to 200 TCR beta chains associated with cytomegalovirus. Specific HLA alleles were associated with roughly 17,000 TCR beta sequences at a false discovery rate of 0.05 in a later analysis. Broadly in line with IMGT annotations, most TCR beta V segments showed up in productive rearrangements about 87% or about 30% of the time in an earlier analysis of roughly 590 of the donors. Roughly uniform sequencing depth across donors was assumed in presence/absence analyses, although this assumption may not hold. The authors suggested that the approach could potentially be extended to other disease states and immunological phenotypes. Because HLA typing was unavailable for some donors at each locus, only the typed subset was used in association tests. Linkage disequilibrium might explain the correlated functional status among segregating V segments, but an unknown experimental factor could not be excluded. A few of the identified cytomegalovirus-associated TCR beta chains were confirmed in vitro to be specific for cytomegalovirus antigens. While some public TCRs were present in many individuals, most TCR sequences turned up only very rarely across donors. A further reported finding was that TCR beta sequences accurately predicted the HLA-A and HLA-B alleles for most subjects in the first cohort. A later analysis found that most CMV-associated TCR beta chains appeared HLA-restricted, with HLA associations seemingly driven largely by CMV exposure. This cohort had only TCR beta chains sequenced, and the lack of alpha or paired-chain data limited which features could be detected. A later analysis found that HLA-associated TCR beta chains were more clonally expanded and had lower generation probabilities than equally common non-associated chains. Because counts were too low, 15 to 20 rarely observed V segments, including chromosome 9 orphons, were left out of the earlier analysis of 500 to 650 of the donors. When HLA alleles, especially DR and DQ, strongly co-occurred, TCR associations were difficult to assign to individual alleles. A later genetic analysis associated a missense DCLRE1C variant with V-gene and J-gene trimming of TCR beta chains, and an independent cohort replicated the association. In a later analysis, the rate of TCR association differed among HLA loci, with DRB1 alleles having the most associated TCRs and HLA-C alleles having the fewest. The sequencing pipeline was judged likely to have produced a cluster of highly shared sequence variants as a technical artifact.

The cohort comprised fewer than 750 healthy bone marrow donors. Cohort members were all nominally healthy when sampled, although unrecorded immune exposures were likely present. The donor tested CMV seropositive, placing the donor among the 250 to 350 seropositive members of the cohort. Every donor gave a peripheral blood sample, and the peripheral blood mononuclear cells from that sample were used for TCR beta sequencing. The Qiagen DNeasy Blood Extraction Kit was used to extract genomic DNA from the blood cell samples. The library came from the immunoSEQ multiplex PCR assay. For the multiplex PCR, a mixture combining 60 forward primers for TCR Vbeta segments and 13 reverse primers for TCR Jbeta segments was used. A multiplex PCR assay on genomic DNA amplified the CDR3 region of rearranged TCR beta genes. The Illumina HiSeq System was used to sequence the amplified TCR beta libraries as 87-base-pair reads. The original methods were these. A later analysis tallied roughly 76 million unique TCR beta chains across the 550 to 850 repertoires, and some 12 million of those chains were shared by two or more donors. A nearest-neighbor algorithm error-corrected the raw reads and collapsed the reads into unique sequences, merging closely related sequences to remove PCR and sequencing errors. Alignment of CDR3 sequences to IMGT reference sequences was used to assign V, D and J gene segments. Each retained sequence needed at least a six-nucleotide match to both a V gene segment and a J gene segment. A rearrangement counted as productive if the CDR3 had no stop codons and remained in frame with V and J, and every other rearrangement counted as non-productive. CDR3 was defined by IMGT convention, running from the second conserved V-encoded cysteine to the conserved J-encoded phenylalanine. The earlier analysis of about 640 of the donors excluded any sequence lacking an unambiguous match to a single V gene segment. An earlier analysis of a few hundred of the donors classified V segments as functional when productive rearrangements were above 56.7% and as segregating when the standard deviation between donors was above 5%. A statistical classification framework was developed to diagnose cytomegalovirus status using the catalog of TCR beta chain sequences. A later analysis assigned V and J genes by comparing TCR nucleotide sequences with IMGT/GENE-DB human TR gene sequences. A later analysis assigned CDR3 sequences and most-parsimonious VDJ recombination scenarios with the TCRdist pipeline. A later analysis defined each TCR beta chain by its CDR3 amino acid sequence plus V-gene family, and excluded reads lacking a unique V-gene family. As a way to deal with suspected cross-contamination and a sequencing artifact, a later analysis dropped roughly 620 nucleotide sequences that were highly shared and had low generation probability. In a later analysis, a clonal expansion index for each public chain was calculated from normalized within-repertoire ranks of inferred template counts. In a later analysis, generation probabilities were computed with a VDJ recombination model fitted to out-of-frame rearrangements, and the resulting probabilities were checked against IGoR. In a later analysis, hypergeometric tests were used to score TCR-TCR, TCR-HLA and TCR-CMV co-occurrence, with a repertoire-size bias correction applied to TCR pairs. A later analysis estimated false discovery rates by permuting HLA or CMV assignments 20 times. In a later analysis, co-occurring TCRs were grouped using DBSCAN, with TCRdist sequence similarity added in when clustering inside HLA-allele-positive subsets. Repertoires with fewer than 30,000 or more than 120,000 public chains, plus five repertoires with anomalous nucleotide sharing, were excluded from co-occurrence clustering. TCRdb obtained this table from immuneACCESS and retained in-frame rearrangements with V and J assigned. These tables miss some clones; where compared with another copy, unresolved V genes account for less than half of the shortfall, and the remainder is unexplained. D and trimming come from the DNA, and the V and J calls and clone size come from that table. This sample comprises fewer than 130,000 clones, around 60% of them detected only once. The ten top clones hold around 3.9% of the sample.

The source is a man aged 25-45 years in good health and CMV-seropositive. The sample consisted of PBMCs.

CDR3 reads: CASSRGTNQGEQYF. In nucleotide form, the sequence is TGTGCCAGCAGCCGAGGGACAAATCAAGGCGAGCAGTACTTC. The chain uses TRBV7-8 and TRBJ2-7; possibly the D gene is TRBD1, per 6 matching bases. The CDR3 contains 14 residues, cysteine and phenylalanine counted. Left in the record is the CDR3 DNA by itself, 42 bases read in frame from the first base. V is clipped by 5 bases and J by 6 bases, and the sequence between their germline boundaries is 17 bases long. For CDR1 and CDR2, the germline V gene lists SGHVS and FQNEAQ.